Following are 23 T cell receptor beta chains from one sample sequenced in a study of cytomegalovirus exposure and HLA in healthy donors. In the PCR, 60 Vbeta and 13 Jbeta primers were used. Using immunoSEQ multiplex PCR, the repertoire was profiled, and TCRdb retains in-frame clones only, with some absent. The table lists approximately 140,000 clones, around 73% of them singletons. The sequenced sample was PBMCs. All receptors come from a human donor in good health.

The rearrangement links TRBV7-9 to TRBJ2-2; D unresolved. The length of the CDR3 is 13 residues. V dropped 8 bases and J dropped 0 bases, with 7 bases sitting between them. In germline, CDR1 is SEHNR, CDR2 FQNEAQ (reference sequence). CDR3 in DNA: TGTGCCAGCTTCTTTCCGAACACCGGGGAGCTGTTTTTT. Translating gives CASFFPNTGELFF.

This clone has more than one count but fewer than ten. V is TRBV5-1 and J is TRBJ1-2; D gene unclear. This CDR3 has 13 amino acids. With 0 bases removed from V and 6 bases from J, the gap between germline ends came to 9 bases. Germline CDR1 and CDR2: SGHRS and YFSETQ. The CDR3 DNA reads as TGCGCCAGCAGCTTGGGAGGGTCGAATGGCTACACCTTC. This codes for CASSLGGSNGYTF.

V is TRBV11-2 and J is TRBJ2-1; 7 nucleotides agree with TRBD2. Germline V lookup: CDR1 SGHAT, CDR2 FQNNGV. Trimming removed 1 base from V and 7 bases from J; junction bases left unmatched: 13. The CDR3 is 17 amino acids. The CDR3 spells CASSLGAGGRALNEQFF. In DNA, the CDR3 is TGTGCCAGCAGCTTAGGTGCCGGAGGGAGGGCATTAAATGAGCAGTTCTTC.

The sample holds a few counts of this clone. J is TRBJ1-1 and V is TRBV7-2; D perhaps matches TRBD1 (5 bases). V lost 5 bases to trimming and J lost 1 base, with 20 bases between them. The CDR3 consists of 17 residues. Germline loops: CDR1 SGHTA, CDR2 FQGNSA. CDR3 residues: CASSPSSGGRENTEAFF. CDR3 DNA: TGTGCCAGCAGCCCAAGTTCGGGGGGACGGGAGAACACTGAAGCTTTCTTT.

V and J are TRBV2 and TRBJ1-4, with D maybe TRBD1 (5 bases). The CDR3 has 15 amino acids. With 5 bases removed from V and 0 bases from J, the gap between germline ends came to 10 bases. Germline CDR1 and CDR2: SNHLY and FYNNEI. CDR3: CASSIGQATNEKLFF. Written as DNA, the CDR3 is TGTGCCAGCAGTATCGGACAAGCAACTAATGAAAAACTGTTTTTT.

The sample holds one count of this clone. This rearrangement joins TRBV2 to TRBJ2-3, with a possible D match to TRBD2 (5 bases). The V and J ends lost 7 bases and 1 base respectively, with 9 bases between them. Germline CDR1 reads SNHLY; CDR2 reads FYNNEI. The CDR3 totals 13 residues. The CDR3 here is CASTEVGTDTQYF. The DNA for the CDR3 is TGTGCCAGCACGGAGGTGGGCACAGATACGCAGTATTTT.

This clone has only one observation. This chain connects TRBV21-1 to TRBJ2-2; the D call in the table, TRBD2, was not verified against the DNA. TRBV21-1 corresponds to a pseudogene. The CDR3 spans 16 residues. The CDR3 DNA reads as TGTGCCAGCAGCAAACTGAGCGGGGAGAACACCGGGGAGCTGTTTTTT. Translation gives CASSKLSGENTGELFF.

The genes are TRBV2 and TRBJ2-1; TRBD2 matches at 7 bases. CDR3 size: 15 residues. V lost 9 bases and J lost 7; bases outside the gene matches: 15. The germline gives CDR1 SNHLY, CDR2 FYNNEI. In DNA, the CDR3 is TGTGCCAGTTTCAGGGCGACTAGCTCTAGGAATGAGCAGTTCTTC. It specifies CASFRATSSRNEQFF.

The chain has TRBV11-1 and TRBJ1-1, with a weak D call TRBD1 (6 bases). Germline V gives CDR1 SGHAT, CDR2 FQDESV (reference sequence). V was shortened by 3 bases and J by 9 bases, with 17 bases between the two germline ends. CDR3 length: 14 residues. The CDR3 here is CASSLGGLRRKAFF. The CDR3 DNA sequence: TGTGCCAGCAGCTTGGGGGGGCTCCGAAGGAAAGCTTTCTTT.

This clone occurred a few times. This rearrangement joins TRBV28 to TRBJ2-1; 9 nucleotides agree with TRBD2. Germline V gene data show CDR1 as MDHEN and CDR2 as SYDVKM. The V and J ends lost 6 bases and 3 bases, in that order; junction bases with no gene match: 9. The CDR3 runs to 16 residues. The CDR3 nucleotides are TGTGCCAGCAGGCACGCCGGGACTAGCCACTACAATGAGCAGTTCTTC. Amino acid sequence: CASRHAGTSHYNEQFF.

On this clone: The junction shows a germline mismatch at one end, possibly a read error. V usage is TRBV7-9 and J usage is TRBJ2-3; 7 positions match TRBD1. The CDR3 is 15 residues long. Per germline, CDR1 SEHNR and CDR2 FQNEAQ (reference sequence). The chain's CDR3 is CSSSLTGQGTDTQYF. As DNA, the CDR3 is TGTTCCAGCAGCTTAACTGGACAGGGCACAGATACGCAGTATTTT.

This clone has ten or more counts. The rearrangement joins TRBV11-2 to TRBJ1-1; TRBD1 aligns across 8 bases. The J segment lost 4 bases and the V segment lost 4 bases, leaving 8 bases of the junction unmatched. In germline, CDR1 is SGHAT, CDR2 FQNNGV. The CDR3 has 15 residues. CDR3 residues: CASSSYRGLGTEAFF. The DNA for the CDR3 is TGTGCCAGCAGCTCCTACAGGGGGTTAGGCACTGAAGCTTTCTTT.

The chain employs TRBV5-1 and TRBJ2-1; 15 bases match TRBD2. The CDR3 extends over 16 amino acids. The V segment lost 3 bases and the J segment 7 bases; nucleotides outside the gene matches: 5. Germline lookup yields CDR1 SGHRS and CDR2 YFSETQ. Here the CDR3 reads CASSWTSGRAGNEQFF. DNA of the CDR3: TGCGCCAGCAGCTGGACTAGCGGGAGGGCGGGGAATGAGCAGTTCTTC.

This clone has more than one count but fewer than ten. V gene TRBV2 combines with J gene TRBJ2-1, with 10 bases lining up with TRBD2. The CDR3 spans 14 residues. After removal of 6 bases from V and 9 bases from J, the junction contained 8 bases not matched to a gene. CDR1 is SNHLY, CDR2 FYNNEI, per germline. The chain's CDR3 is CASSPGLAMFEQFF. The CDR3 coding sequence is TGTGCCAGCAGCCCGGGACTAGCGATGTTTGAGCAGTTCTTC.

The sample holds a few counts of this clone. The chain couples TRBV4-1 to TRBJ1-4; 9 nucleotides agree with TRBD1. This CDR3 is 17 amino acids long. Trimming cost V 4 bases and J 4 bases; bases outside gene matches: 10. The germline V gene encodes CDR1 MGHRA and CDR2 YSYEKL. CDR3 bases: TGCGCCAGCAGCCCTACAGGGGGCGCTTTTCTTAATGAAAAACTGTTTTTT. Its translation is CASSPTGGAFLNEKLFF.

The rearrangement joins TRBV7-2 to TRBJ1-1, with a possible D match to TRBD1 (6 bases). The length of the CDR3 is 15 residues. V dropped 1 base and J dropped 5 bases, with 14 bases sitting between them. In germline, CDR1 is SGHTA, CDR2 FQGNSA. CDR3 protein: CASSLDGGLGTEAFF. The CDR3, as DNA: TGTGCCAGCAGCTTAGATGGGGGCTTAGGGACTGAAGCTTTCTTT.

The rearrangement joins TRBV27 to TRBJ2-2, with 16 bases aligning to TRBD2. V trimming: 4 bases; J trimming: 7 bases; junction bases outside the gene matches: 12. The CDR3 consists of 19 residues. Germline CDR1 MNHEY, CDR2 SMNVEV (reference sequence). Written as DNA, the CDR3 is TGTGCCAGCAGTTCGGGACTAGCGGGAGGGCTCGGGAAAATCGGGGAGCTGTTTTTT. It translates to CASSSGLAGGLGKIGELFF.

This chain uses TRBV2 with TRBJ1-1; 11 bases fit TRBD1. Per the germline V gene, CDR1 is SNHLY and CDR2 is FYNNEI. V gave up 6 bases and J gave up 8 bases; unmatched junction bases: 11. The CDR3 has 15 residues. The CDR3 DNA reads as TGTGCCAGCAGCGTCATTGGGACAGGGGGGACCGAAGCTTTCTTT. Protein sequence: CASSVIGTGGTEAFF.

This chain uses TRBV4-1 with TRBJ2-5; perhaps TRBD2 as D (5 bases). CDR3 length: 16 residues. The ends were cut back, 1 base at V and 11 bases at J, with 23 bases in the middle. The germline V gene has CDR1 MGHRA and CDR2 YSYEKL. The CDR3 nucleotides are TGCGCCAGCAGCCAAGGCCTGGTAAGCGGCCTGGGTGGGCAGTACTTC. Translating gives CASSQGLVSGLGGQYF.

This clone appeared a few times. CDR3 nucleotides: TGTGCCAGCAGCTTGACGGGGGACTATGGCTACACCTTC. Translating gives CASSLTGDYGYTF. The chain uses TRBV5-4 and TRBJ1-2; perhaps TRBD1 as D (5 bases). The CDR3 loop spans 13 amino acids. Trimming took 1 base from V and 3 from J, leaving 7 bases between them. Germline CDR1 reads SGHNT; CDR2 reads YYREEE (reference sequence).

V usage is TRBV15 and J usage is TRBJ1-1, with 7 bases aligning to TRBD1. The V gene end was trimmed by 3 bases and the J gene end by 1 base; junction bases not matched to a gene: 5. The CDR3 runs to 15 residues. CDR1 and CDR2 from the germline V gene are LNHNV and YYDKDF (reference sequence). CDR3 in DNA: TGTGCCACCAGCAGGAGGACAGGAGGGAACACTGAAGCTTTCTTT. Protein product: CATSRRTGGNTEAFF.

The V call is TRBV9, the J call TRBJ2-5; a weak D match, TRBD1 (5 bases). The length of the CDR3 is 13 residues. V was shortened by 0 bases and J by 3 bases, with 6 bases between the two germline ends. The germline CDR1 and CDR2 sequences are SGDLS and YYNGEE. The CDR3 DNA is TGTGCCAGCAGCGTAGGACAGAAAGAGACCCAGTACTTC. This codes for CASSVGQKETQYF.

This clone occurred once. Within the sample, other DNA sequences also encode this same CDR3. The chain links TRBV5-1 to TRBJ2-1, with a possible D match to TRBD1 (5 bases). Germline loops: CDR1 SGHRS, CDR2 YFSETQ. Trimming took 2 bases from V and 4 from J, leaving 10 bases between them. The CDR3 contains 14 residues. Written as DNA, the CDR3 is TGCGCCAGCAGCTTCCAGGGCCCGTACAATGAGCAGTTCTTC. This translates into CASSFQGPYNEQFF.